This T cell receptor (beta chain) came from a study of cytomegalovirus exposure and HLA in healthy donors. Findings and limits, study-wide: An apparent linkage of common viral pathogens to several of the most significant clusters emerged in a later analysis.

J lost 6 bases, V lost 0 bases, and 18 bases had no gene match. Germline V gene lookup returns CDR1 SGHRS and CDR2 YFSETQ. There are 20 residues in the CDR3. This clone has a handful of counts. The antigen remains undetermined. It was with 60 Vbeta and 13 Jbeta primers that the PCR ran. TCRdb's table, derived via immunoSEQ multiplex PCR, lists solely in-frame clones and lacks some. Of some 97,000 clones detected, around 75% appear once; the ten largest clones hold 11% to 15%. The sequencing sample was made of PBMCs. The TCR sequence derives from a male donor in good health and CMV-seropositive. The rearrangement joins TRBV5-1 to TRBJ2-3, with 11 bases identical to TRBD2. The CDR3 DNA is TGCGCCAGCAGCTTGGAACCGGTTAGCGGGGGGGCCAGTTTGATGGATACGCAGTATTTT. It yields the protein CASSLEPVSGGASLMDTQYF.